These 2 T cell receptor beta chains came from one sample sequenced in a study of T cell clonality in common variable immunodeficiency. Measured with immunoSEQ multiplex PCR; TCRdb has only the in-frame clones, and not every one. Listed for the sample are about 35,000 clones, none seen a single time. Sequenced: peripheral blood mononuclear cells. These receptors were collected from a person aged 18-70 years in good health.

This clone has at least ten counts. The read halts 3 residues ahead of the CDR3 end, with the missing end drawn from the germline J gene. The rearrangement joins TRBV6-1 to TRBJ2-3, with unresolved D. Germline loops: CDR1 MNHNS, CDR2 SASEGT. This CDR3 comprises 14 residues. The germline V and J ends were trimmed by 2 bases and 2 bases, with 8 bases remaining between them. Partial CDR3 DNA: TGTGCCAGCAGTGAATATGGCCCCACAGATACG. Amino acids: CASSEYGPTDT. Given in full, the CDR3 is CASSEYGPTDTQYF.

At least ten counts were recorded for this clone. The read halts 3 residues ahead of the CDR3 end, with the missing end drawn from the germline J gene. This chain uses TRBV23-1 with TRBJ2-7; TRBD1 or TRBD2 may be the D gene (7 bases each). TRBV23-1 is labeled an ORF, and its function is uncertain. This CDR3 region has 16 residues. With 6 bases removed from V and 4 bases from J, the gap between germline ends came to 22 bases. The CDR3 protein is CASSHYGGGGDYEQYF. The part of the CDR3 DNA that was read is TGCGCCAGCAGCCACTACGGGGGAGGGGGCGATTACGAG.